The 19 T cell receptor beta chains in this list originate from one sample, sequenced in a study of blood T cell repertoires in COVID-19. Repertoires were generated with immunoSEQ multiplex PCR, while TCRdb's copy carries only in-frame clones and drops some. Counted here are about 68,000 clones, about 74% occurring once; the ten biggest clones make up about 24%. The sequencing input was peripheral blood. The receptors here all came from a human donor in a cohort sampled during active COVID-19.

This chain connects TRBV4-2 to TRBJ2-3; D not resolved. CDR3 length: 13 amino acids. The germline V gene encodes CDR1 LGHNA and CDR2 YNFKEQ. The V end lost 2 bases, the J end lost 7 bases, and 10 bases lay between the germline ends. The chain's CDR3 is CASSQPPVYTQYF. CDR3 bases: TGTGCCAGCAGCCAACCTCCGGTCTATACGCAGTATTTT.

The V call is TRBV24-1, the J call TRBJ2-3; the match to TRBD1 covers 12 bases. Germline V gene sequence: CDR1 KGHDR, CDR2 SFDVKD. The CDR3 spans 16 residues. Unmatched junction bases numbered 7, after V lost 4 bases and J lost 6 bases. CDR3: CATSDPGTGGSDTQYF. DNA of the CDR3: TGTGCCACCAGTGACCCCGGGACAGGGGGCTCTGATACGCAGTATTTT.

As DNA, the CDR3 is TGCAGCGTTGTGGGGGGTGATGGCTACACCTTC. Its protein product is CSVVGGDGYTF. This rearrangement joins TRBV29-1 to TRBJ1-2; D is perhaps TRBD1 (5 bases). V was cut by 4 bases and J by 6 bases, with 9 bases left in between. The CDR3 length is 11 residues. Germline V gene data show CDR1 as SQVTM and CDR2 as ANQGSEA.

J is TRBJ1-5 and V is TRBV19; perhaps TRBD1 as D (6 bases). The CDR3 extends over 14 amino acids. V lost 4 bases, J lost 7 bases, and 14 bases lay in between. Germline V gene lookup returns CDR1 LNHDA and CDR2 SQIVND (reference sequence). Here the CDR3 reads CASSNQGIWQPQHF. Written as DNA, the CDR3 is TGTGCCAGTAGTAACCAGGGGATATGGCAGCCCCAGCATTTT.

The chain employs TRBV25-1 and TRBJ2-6; 8 bases are shared with TRBD2. The CDR3 is 16 amino acids. J was trimmed by 3 bases and V by 6 bases; bases with no gene match: 7. The germline V gene has CDR1 MGHDK and CDR2 SYGVNS. CDR3 in DNA: TGTGCCAGCAGGCCCGGGGGGGCAAGTGGGGCCAACGTCCTGACTTTC. Amino acid sequence: CASRPGGASGANVLTF.

This chain connects TRBV7-6 to TRBJ2-6; 7 bases agree with TRBD1. CDR3 size: 19 residues. The junction had 13 bases not matched to a gene; V was cut back by 5 bases and J by 0 bases. CDR1 and CDR2 from the germline V gene are SGHVS and FNYEAQ. The CDR3 spells CASSPGVQGSSSGANVLTF. CDR3 DNA: TGTGCCAGCAGCCCAGGGGTACAGGGGAGTAGCTCTGGGGCCAACGTCCTGACTTTC. Full variable domain (missing parts from reference TRBV7-6 and TRBJ2-6): GAGVSQSPRYKVTKRGQDVALRCDPISGHVSLYWYRQALGQGPEFLTYFNYEAQQDKSGLPNDRFSAERPEGSISTLTIQRTEQRDSAMYRCASSPGVQGSSSGANVLTFGAGSRLTVL.

The chain is built from TRBV9 and TRBJ1-1; TRBD1 is a possible D gene (5 bases). From germline, CDR1 is SGDLS and CDR2 YYNGEE. This CDR3 has 15 amino acids. V gave up 0 bases and J gave up 1 base, with 10 bases separating them. The CDR3 coding sequence is TGTGCCAGCAGCGTAGCCCCGGACAAGAACACTGAAGCTTTCTTT. Its protein product is CASSVAPDKNTEAFF.

J is TRBJ1-3 and V is TRBV9; D remains ambiguous. The V end lost 6 bases, the J end lost 3 bases, and 7 bases lay between the germline ends. Per the germline V gene, CDR1 is SGDLS and CDR2 is YYNGEE. The CDR3 is 12 residues long. In nucleotides, the CDR3 is TGTGCCAGCACAGGTCTTGGAAACACCATATATTTT. Its protein product is CASTGLGNTIYF.

This clone was counted a single time. The genes are TRBV4-2 and TRBJ2-7, with 7 positions matching TRBD2. V lost 0 bases, J lost 6 bases, and 5 bases stayed unmatched. CDR1 and CDR2 from the germline V gene are LGHNA and YNFKEQ. The CDR3 spans 14 residues. The chain's CDR3 is CASSQDVREGEQYF. CDR3 sequence (DNA): TGTGCCAGCAGCCAAGATGTAAGGGAGGGCGAGCAGTACTTC.

This clone appeared many times. The CDR3 spells CGPAVVHSGNTIYF. CDR3 in DNA: TGTGGCCCCGCGGTGGTTCACTCTGGAAACACCATATATTTT. The chain uses TRBV28 and TRBJ1-3; unclear D gene. Germline V lookup: CDR1 MDHEN, CDR2 SYDVKM. This CDR3 spans 14 amino acids.

The chain links TRBV6-1 to TRBJ1-2; D gene uncertain. The ends were cut back, 0 bases at V and 2 bases at J, with 4 bases in the middle. This CDR3 region has 13 residues. CDR1 is MNHNS and CDR2 is SASEGT in the germline V gene. The CDR3 sequence is CASSEAQNYGYTF. The CDR3 DNA follows: TGTGCCAGCAGTGAAGCCCAGAACTATGGCTACACCTTC.

The table lists this clone with a count of one. The genes are TRBV25-1 and TRBJ1-4; D is possibly TRBD1 (5 bases). The CDR3 contains 13 residues. V was shortened by 2 bases and J by 8 bases, with 9 bases between the two germline ends. The germline V gene encodes CDR1 MGHDK and CDR2 SYGVNS. The CDR3 spells CASSEGAWEKLFF. CDR3 DNA sequence: TGTGCCAGCAGTGAAGGGGCCTGGGAAAAACTGTTTTTT.

V is TRBV1 and J is TRBJ2-2; TRBD1, the table's D call, lacks a check against the DNA. TRBV1 is listed as a pseudogene. The length of the CDR3 is 16 residues. In DNA form, the CDR3 reads TGCACCAGCAGCCAGCGACAGGGGCGAGACACCGGGGAGCTGTTTTTT. Its translation is CTSSQRQGRDTGELFF.

The chain employs TRBV6-2 or TRBV6-3 and TRBJ2-7; TRBD1 matches at 9 bases. With 6 bases clipped from V and 3 bases from J, the junction kept 12 bases outside the gene matches. The germline CDR1 and CDR2 sequences are MNHEY and SVGEGT. The CDR3 consists of 16 residues. The DNA of the CDR3 is TGTGCCAGCAGCCGGGACAGGGTCGAACGGGTCTACGAGCAGTACTTC. Its protein product is CASSRDRVERVYEQYF.

V usage is TRBV6-5 and J usage is TRBJ2-3; TRBD1 aligns across 9 bases. After removal of 11 bases from V and 1 base from J, the junction contained 7 bases not matched to a gene. This CDR3 region has 14 residues. Germline CDR1 reads MNHEY; CDR2 reads SVGAGI. Here the CDR3 reads CASSRDRGTDTQYF. Here the CDR3 DNA reads TGTGCCTCCTCCCGGGACAGGGGCACAGATACGCAGTATTTT.

For the CDR3, the DNA is TGTGCCAGCAGCTTGTATAGTGTCCAAGAGACCCAGTACTTC. This translates into CASSLYSVQETQYF. This chain joins TRBV11-2 and TRBJ2-5; the D is unclear. The CDR3 extends over 14 amino acids. V lost 3 bases, J lost 1 base, and 9 bases lay in between. The germline V gene has CDR1 SGHAT and CDR2 FQNNGV.

The J gene is TRBJ2-1, the V gene TRBV15, with D uncertain. CDR1 is LNHNV, CDR2 YYDKDF, per germline (reference sequence). The V and J ends lost 0 bases and 8 bases respectively, with 14 bases between them. The CDR3 covers 15 residues. CDR3 residues: CATSRESGPRYEQFF. CDR3 DNA sequence: TGTGCCACCAGCAGAGAGAGTGGCCCTAGATATGAGCAGTTCTTC.

This clone was recorded a few times. V usage is TRBV29-1 and J usage is TRBJ1-1; TRBD1 might be the D (5 bases). Trimming removed 4 bases from V and 10 bases from J, with 16 bases in between. This CDR3 is 12 amino acids long. The germline V gene encodes CDR1 SQVTM and CDR2 ANQGSEA. The CDR3 protein is CSVGVGEGRAFF. CDR3 DNA: TGCAGCGTTGGTGTAGGGGAGGGTCGAGCTTTCTTT.

The CDR3 here is CASSSPGQLNTEAFF. Written as DNA, the CDR3 is TGTGCCAGCAGTTCCCCCGGACAGTTGAACACTGAAGCTTTCTTT. The rearrangement links TRBV28 to TRBJ1-1, with TRBD1 as a possible D gene (6 bases). This CDR3 spans 15 amino acids. V lost 4 bases and J lost 0, with 12 bases in between. In germline, CDR1 is MDHEN, CDR2 SYDVKM.